This entry concerns a single T cell receptor beta chain. All of the isolated RNA was reverse transcribed, so expressed TCRB transcripts were sequenced. Repertoires were generated with immunoSEQ multiplex PCR, while TCRdb's copy carries only in-frame clones and drops some. The table shows 360,000 or so clones, with roughly 21% occurring only once. The data originate from a study of beta chain features in type 1 diabetes. Study overall: No age, gender or cell yield differences were seen between patients and healthy donors.

This CDR3 region has 13 residues. The V end lost 6 bases, the J end lost 1 base, and 9 bases lay between the germline ends. Germline assignment: CDR1 SNHLY and CDR2 FYNNEI. The sequence was obtained from a young woman in good health. Input material: naive CD4+ T cells from blood. J is TRBJ1-1 and V is TRBV2; a possible D gene is TRBD1 (5 bases). CDR3 coding DNA: TGTGCCAGCAGGCGGGGGGGGAACACTGAAGCTTTCTTT. It translates to CASRRGGNTEAFF. Full variable domain (rest looked up from reference TRBV2 and TRBJ1-1): EPEVTQTPSHQVTQMGQEVILRCVPISNHLYFYWYRQILGQKVEFLVSFYNNEISEKSEIFDDQFSVERPDGSNFTLKIRSTKLEDSAMYFCASRRGGNTEAFFGQGTRLTVV.